The clone carrying this TCR beta chain has a handful of counts. This entry belongs to a study of T cells in Graves' hyperthyroidism and ophthalmopathy. There were TCR beta CDR3 regions amplified from RNA transcripts. First-round RT-PCR targeting the TCR CDR3 was performed with the HTBI primer set. Each CDR3 protein gets one entry after TCRdb re-called the multiplex PCR reads with MiXCR. The sample carries hundreds of thousands of distinct CDR3 sequences, about 25% recorded once. The CDR3 contains 15 residues. Germline-derived CDR1 and CDR2 are MNHEY and SVGAGI. Trimming cost V 0 bases and J 2 bases; bases outside gene matches: 4.

The material sequenced was blood. This sequence originates from a woman aged 40 to 50 with Graves' ophthalmopathy. The V call is TRBV6-5, the J call TRBJ2-7, with 7 positions matching TRBD1. DNA of the CDR3: TGTGCCAGCAGTTACTCCCTGGACAGGACCTACGAGCAGTACTTC. Protein product: CASSYSLDRTYEQYF.